This T cell receptor (beta chain) was documented in a study of blood T cell repertoires in COVID-19. The CDR3 extends over 13 amino acids. CDR1 and CDR2 from the germline V gene are MGHDK and SYGVNS. The ends were cut back, 4 bases at V and 4 bases at J, with 5 bases in the middle. Profiling relied on immunoSEQ multiplex PCR, and the TCRdb table lists in-frame clones only, not all of them. Found here are about 130,000 clones, 85% of them singletons; the top ten hold more than 3.5%. The sequence was collected from a human donor in a cohort sampled during active COVID-19. Sequencing used peripheral blood. The gene calls are TRBV25-1 and TRBJ1-6; possible D gene TRBD1, 5 bases. In DNA, the CDR3 is TGTGCCAGCAGTGGACAGTATAATTCACCCCTCCACTTT. Its translation: CASSGQYNSPLHF.